This T cell receptor (beta chain) was found in a study of T cells in Graves' hyperthyroidism and ophthalmopathy. The wider study: Peripheral blood was drawn at first diagnosis, prior to all treatment.

The TCR beta CDR3 regions underwent amplification using RNA transcripts as the source. HTBI primers were employed in a first-round RT-PCR of the TCR CDR3. TCRdb processed the multiplex PCR reads anew with MiXCR; each CDR3 protein has one entry. This table has 250,000 or so distinct CDR3 sequences, 12% to 15% appearing once. At least ten counts were recorded for this clonotype. Its target is not known. Whole-study results and caveats: Most clonotypes that expanded in the thyroid above 0.001 also showed up in blood.

This CDR3 region has 15 residues. The germline V and J ends were trimmed by 3 bases and 3 bases, with 17 bases remaining between them. CDR1 is DFQATT and CDR2 is SNEGSKA in the germline V gene (reference sequence). These patients, aged 18 to 65, had recently diagnosed hyperthyroidism lasting under 2 months. A sample of blood taken at first hyperthyroidism diagnosis preceded any ophthalmopathy symptoms. Sequenced sample: blood. The TCR sequence derives from a woman aged 45-59 years with Graves' hyperthyroidism that later progressed to Graves' ophthalmopathy. The chain employs TRBV20-1 and TRBJ2-5; weak D call: TRBD1 (6 bases). DNA for the CDR3: TGCAGTGCTAGGGACCCGAGCTCAGGGGAAGAGACCCAGTACTTC. This gives the protein CSARDPSSGEETQYF.